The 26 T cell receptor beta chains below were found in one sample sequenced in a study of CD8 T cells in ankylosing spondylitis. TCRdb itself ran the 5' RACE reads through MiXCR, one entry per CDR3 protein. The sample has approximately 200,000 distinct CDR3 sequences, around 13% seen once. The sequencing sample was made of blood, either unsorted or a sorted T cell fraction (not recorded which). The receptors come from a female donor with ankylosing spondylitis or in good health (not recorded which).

The CDR3, as DNA: TGTGCCAGCAATCTCCCCTGGGGGGCTGGCACAGATACGCAGTATTTT. Amino acid sequence: CASNLPWGAGTDTQYF. The chain joins TRBV28 to TRBJ2-3; TRBD1 or TRBD2 may be the D gene (6 bases each). CDR1 is MDHEN and CDR2 is SYDVKM in the germline V gene. The CDR3 has 16 amino acids. The germline V and J ends were trimmed by 7 bases and 1 base, with 18 bases remaining between them.

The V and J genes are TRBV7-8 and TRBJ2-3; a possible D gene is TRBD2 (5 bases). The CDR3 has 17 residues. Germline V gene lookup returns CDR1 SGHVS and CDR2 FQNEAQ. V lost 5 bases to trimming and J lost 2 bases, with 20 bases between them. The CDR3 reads CASSLTTFSVATDTQYF. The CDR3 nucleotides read TGTGCCAGCAGCCTTACAACCTTTAGCGTCGCCACAGATACGCAGTATTTT.

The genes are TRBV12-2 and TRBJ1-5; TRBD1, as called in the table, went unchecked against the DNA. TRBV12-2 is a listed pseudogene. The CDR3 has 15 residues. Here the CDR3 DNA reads TGTGCAAGTCGCTTAGTTAGAGGGGGCAATCAGCCCCAGCATTTT. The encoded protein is CASRLVRGGNQPQHF.

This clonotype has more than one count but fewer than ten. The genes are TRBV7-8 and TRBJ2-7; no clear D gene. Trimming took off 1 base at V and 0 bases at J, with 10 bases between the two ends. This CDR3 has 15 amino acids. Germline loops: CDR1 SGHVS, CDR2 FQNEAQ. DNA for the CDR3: TGTGCCAGCAGCTTAGTAGGCAGGAGCTCCTACGAGCAGTACTTC. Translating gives CASSLVGRSSYEQYF.

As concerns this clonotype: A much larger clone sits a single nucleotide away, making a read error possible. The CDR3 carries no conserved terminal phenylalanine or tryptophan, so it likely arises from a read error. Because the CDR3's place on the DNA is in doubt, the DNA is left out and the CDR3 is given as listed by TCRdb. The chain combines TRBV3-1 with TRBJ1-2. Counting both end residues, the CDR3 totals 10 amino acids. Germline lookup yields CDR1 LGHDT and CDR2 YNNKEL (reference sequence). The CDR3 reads CPSSLLRRVG.

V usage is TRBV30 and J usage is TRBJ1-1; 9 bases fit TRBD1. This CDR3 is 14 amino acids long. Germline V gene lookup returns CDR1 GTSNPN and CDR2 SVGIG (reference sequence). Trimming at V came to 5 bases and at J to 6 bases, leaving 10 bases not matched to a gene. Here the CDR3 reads CAWGKQGARAEAFF. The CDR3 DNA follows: TGTGCCTGGGGGAAACAGGGGGCGCGGGCTGAAGCTTTCTTT.

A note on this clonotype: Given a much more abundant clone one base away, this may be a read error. The CDR3 DNA reads as TGTGTCAGCAGTCCCCTAGGACTAGCGATTCCGGATGAGCAGTTCTTC. Amino acid sequence: CVSSPLGLAIPDEQFF. This chain links TRBV12-3 or TRBV12-4 with TRBJ2-1; TRBD2 matches 9 bases. This CDR3 is 16 amino acids long.

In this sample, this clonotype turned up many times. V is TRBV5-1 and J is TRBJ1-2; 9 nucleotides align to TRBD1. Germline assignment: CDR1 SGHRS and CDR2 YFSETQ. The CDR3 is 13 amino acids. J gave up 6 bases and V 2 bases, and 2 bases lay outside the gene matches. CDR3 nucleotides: TGCGCCAGCAGCTTTAGGACAGGGGATGGCTACACCTTC. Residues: CASSFRTGDGYTF.

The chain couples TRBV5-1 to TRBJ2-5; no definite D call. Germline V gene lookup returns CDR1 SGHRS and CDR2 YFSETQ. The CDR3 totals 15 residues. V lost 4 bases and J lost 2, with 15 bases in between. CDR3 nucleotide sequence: TGCGCCAGCAGCCCCCGAGTGGCAGGACAAGAGACCCAGTACTTC. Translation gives CASSPRVAGQETQYF.

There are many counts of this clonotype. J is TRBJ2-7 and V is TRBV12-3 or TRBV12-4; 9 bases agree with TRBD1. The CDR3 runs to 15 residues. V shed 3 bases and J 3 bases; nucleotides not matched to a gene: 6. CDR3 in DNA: TGTGCCAGCAGTTTCCTCCGGACAGGGGACTACGAGCAGTACTTC. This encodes CASSFLRTGDYEQYF.

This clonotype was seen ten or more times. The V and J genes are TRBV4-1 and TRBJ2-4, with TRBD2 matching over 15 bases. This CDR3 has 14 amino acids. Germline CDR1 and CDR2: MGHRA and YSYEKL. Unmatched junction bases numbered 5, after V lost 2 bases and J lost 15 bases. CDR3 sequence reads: CASSQPGTSGRRYF. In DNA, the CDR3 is TGCGCCAGCAGCCAACCCGGGACTAGCGGGAGGAGGTACTTC.

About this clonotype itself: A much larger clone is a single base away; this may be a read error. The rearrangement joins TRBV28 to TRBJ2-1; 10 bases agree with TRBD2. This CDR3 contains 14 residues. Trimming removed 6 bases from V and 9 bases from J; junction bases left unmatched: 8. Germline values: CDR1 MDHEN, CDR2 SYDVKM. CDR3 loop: CASRGTSARGEQFF. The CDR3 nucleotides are TGTGCCAGCAGGGGGACTAGCGCGAGGGGTGAGCAGTTCTTC.

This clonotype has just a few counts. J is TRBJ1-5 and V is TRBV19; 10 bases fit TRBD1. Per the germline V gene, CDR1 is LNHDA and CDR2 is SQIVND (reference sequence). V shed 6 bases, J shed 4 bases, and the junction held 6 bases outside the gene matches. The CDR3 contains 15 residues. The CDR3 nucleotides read TGTGCCAGTAGGTTGGACAGGGGGGTTAATCAGCCCCAGCATTTT. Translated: CASRLDRGVNQPQHF.

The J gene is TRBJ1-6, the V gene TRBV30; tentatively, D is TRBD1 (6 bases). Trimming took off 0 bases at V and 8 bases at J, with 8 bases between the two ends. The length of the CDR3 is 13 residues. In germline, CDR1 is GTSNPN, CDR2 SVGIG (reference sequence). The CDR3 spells CAWSVGGHSPLHF. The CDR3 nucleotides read TGTGCCTGGAGTGTCGGGGGCCATTCACCCCTCCACTTT.

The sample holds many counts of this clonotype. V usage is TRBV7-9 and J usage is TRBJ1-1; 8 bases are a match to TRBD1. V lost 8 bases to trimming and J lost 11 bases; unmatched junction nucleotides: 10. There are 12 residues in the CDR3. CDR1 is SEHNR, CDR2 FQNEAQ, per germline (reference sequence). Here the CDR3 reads CASRPSTGEAFF. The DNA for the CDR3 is TGTGCCAGCCGTCCTTCGACAGGGGAGGCTTTCTTT.

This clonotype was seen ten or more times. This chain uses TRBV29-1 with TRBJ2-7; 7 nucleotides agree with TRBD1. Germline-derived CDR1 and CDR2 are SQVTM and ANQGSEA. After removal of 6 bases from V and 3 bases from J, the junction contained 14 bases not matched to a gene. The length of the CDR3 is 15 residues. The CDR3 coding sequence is TGCAGCGTCCAACTGATGGACAGGCCTCTCTACGAGCAGTACTTC. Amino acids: CSVQLMDRPLYEQYF.

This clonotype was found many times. The CDR3 is CASSTDRVRGYTF. The CDR3 region has the DNA TGTGCCAGCAGTACCGACAGGGTTCGAGGCTACACCTTC. V gene TRBV12-3 or TRBV12-4 combines with J gene TRBJ1-2; 7 nucleotides align to TRBD1. Unmatched junction bases numbered 8, after V lost 5 bases and J lost 8 bases. This CDR3 has 13 residues.

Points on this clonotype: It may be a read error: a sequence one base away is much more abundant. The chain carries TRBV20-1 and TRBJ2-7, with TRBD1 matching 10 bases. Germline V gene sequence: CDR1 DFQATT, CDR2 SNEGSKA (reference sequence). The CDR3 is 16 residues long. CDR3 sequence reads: CCARDGTGVESYEQYF. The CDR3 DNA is TGCTGTGCTAGAGATGGGACAGGGGTAGAGTCCTACGAGCAGTACTTC.

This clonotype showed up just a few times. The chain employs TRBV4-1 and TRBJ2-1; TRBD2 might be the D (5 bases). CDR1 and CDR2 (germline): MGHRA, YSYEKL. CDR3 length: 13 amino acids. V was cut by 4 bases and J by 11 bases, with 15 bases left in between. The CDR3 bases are TGCGCCAGCAGCCCCCCGTCCGGGAACCAGCAGTTCTTC. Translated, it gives CASSPPSGNQQFF.

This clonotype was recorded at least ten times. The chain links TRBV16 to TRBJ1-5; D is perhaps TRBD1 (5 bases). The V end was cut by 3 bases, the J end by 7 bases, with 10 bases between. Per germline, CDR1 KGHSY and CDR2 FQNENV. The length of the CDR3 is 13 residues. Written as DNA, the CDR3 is TGTGCCAGCAGCCAGGTACAGGAACAGCCCCAGCATTTT. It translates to CASSQVQEQPQHF.

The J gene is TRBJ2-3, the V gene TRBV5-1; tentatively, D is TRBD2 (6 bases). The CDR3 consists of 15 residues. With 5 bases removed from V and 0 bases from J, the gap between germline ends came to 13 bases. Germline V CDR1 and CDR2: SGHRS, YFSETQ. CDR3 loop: CASRGRGLSTDTQYF. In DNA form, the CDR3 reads TGCGCCAGCAGGGGCCGGGGACTCAGCACAGATACGCAGTATTTT.

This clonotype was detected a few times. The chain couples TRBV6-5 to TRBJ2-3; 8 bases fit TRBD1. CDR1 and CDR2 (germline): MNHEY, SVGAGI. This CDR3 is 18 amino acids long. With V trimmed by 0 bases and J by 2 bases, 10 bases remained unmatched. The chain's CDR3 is CASSYSPRTGSFTDTQYF. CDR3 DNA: TGTGCCAGCAGTTACTCCCCGCGGACAGGGAGCTTCACAGATACGCAGTATTTT.

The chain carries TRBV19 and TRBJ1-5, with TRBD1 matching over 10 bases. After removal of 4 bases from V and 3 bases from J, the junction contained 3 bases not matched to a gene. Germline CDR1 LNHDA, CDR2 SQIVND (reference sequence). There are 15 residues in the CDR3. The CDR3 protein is CASSRDRGANQPQHF. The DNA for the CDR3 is TGTGCCAGTAGTAGGGACAGGGGCGCCAATCAGCCCCAGCATTTT.

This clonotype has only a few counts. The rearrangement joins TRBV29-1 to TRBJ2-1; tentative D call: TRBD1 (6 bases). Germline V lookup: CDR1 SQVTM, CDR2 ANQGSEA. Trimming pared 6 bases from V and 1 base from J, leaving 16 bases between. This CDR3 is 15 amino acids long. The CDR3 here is CSVGAGGRSYNEQFF. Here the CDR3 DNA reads TGCAGCGTGGGGGCGGGCGGCAGATCCTACAATGAGCAGTTCTTC.

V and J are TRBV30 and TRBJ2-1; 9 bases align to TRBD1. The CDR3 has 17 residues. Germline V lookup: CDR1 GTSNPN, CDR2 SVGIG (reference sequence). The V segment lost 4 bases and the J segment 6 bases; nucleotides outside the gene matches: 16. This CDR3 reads CAWTGQGTVSSGNEQFF. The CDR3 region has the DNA TGTGCCTGGACGGGACAGGGTACAGTCAGTAGCGGCAATGAGCAGTTCTTC.

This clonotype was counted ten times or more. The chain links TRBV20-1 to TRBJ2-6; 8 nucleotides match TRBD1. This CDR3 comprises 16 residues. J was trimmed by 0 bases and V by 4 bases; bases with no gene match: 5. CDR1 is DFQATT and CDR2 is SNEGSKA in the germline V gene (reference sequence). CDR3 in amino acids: CSATGGEISGANVLTF. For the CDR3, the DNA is TGCAGTGCTACAGGGGGCGAAATCTCTGGGGCCAACGTCCTGACTTTC.